The rows below give T cell receptor beta chains drawn from one sample of a study of blood T cell repertoires in COVID-19. Libraries were prepared by immunoSEQ multiplex PCR; TCRdb keeps only in-frame clonotypes and omits some of them. Of about 140,000 clones listed, about 80% were seen once; the top ten hold approximately 3.5%. The sequencing input was peripheral blood. The receptors were gathered from an older man who had recovered from COVID-19. Both conserved end residues are part of each CDR3. The D gene is left open where the match is weak. Where a row states a size, it is once, few, many or the class of an expanded clone; other rows omit it.

j_call clone_size d_call v_call cdr3_length cdr3_nt cdr3_aa
TRBJ2-5 . . TRBV20-1 11 TGCAGTGCTAGAGGTAACGAGGCCCAGTACTTC CSARGNEAQYF
TRBJ2-5 . TRBD2 TRBV20-1 10 TGCAGTGGGGGGGAGGGGACCCAGTACTTC CSGGEGTQYF
TRBJ2-2 . . TRBV9 12 TGTGCCAGCAACGGGTTAAGAGGGGAGCTGTTTTTT CASNGLRGELFF
TRBJ1-1 . . TRBV27 13 TGTGCCAGCAGTTTATCAAGACTGTCCTCGTCTTTCTTT CASSLSRLSSSFF
TRBJ1-2 . TRBD1 TRBV6-5 13 TGTGCCAGCAGTACGGGGACAGCCTATGGCTACACCTTC CASSTGTAYGYTF
TRBJ1-5 . TRBD1 TRBV28 17 TGTGCCAGCAGTTCGGACAGGGGAGGCGTTAGCAATCAGCCCCAGCATTTT CASSSDRGGVSNQPQHF
TRBJ2-2 . TRBD2 TRBV2 16 TGTGCCAGCACCGGGCTAGCGGGAGGCGGCACCGGGGAGCTGTTTTTT CASTGLAGGGTGELFF
TRBJ2-7 . . TRBV5-4 13 TGTGCCAGCAGCTTGATCGAACAGGGCGAGCAGTACTTC CASSLIEQGEQYF
TRBJ2-1 . TRBD2 TRBV15 15 TGTGCCACCAGCAGAGGCGGGAGGAGTTACAATGAGCAGTTCTTC CATSRGGRSYNEQFF
TRBJ2-3 . . TRBV5-6 14 TGTGCCAGCAGCTTTAGCGGTAGCACAGATACGCAGTATTTT CASSFSGSTDTQYF
TRBJ2-7 . . TRBV27 11 TGTGCCAGCAGGGGAGGAGTCGAGCAGTACTTC CASRGGVEQYF
TRBJ2-1 . . TRBV9 15 TGTGCCAGCAGCTCGGCGGGGGCCTCCTACAATGAGCAGTTCTTC CASSSAGASYNEQFF
TRBJ2-1 . . TRBV2 15 TGTGCCAGCAGTCTAGCTGCTGCCTCCTACAATGAGCAGTTCTTC CASSLAAASYNEQFF
TRBJ1-2 once . TRBV6-5 13 TGTGCCAGCTGGACAGTAAACGGCTATGGCTACACCTTC CASWTVNGYGYTF